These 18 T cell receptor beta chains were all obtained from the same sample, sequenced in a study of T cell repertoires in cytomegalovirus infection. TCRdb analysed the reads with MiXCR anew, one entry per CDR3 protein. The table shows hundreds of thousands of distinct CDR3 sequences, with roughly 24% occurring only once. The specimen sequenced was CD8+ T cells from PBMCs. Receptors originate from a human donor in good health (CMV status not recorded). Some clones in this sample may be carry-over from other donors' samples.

CDR3 region: CAIMERDRASGANVLTF. The CDR3 bases are TGTGCCATCATGGAACGGGACAGGGCCTCCGGGGCCAACGTCCTGACTTTC. The chain is built from TRBV2 and TRBJ2-6; TRBD1 agrees at 9 bases. V lost 10 bases and J lost 4; bases outside the gene matches: 14. From germline, CDR1 is SNHLY and CDR2 FYNNEI. The CDR3 covers 17 residues.

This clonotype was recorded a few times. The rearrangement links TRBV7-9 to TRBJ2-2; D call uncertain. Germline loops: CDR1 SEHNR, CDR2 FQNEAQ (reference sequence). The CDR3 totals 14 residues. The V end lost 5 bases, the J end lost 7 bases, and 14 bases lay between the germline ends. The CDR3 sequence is CASSLRRYGGELFF. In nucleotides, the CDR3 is TGTGCCAGCAGCCTAAGGCGGTATGGCGGGGAGCTGTTTTTT.

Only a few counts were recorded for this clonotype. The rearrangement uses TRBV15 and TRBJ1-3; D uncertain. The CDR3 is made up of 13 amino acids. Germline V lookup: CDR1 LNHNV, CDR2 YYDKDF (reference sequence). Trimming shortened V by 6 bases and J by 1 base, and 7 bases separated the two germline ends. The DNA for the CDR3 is TGTGCCACCAGTCGTCCATCTGGAAACACCATATATTTT. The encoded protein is CATSRPSGNTIYF.

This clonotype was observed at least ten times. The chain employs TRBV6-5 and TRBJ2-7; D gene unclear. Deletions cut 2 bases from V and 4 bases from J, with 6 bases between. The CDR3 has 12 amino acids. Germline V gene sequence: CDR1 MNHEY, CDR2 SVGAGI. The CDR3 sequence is CASSYDGYEQYF. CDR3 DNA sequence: TGTGCCAGCAGTTACGACGGATACGAGCAGTACTTC.

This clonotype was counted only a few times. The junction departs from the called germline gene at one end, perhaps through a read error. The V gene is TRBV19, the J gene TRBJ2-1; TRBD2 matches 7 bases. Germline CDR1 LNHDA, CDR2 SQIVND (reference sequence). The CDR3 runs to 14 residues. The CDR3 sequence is CASSIGWDYDEQFF. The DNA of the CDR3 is TGTGCCAGTAGTATTGGTTGGGACTACGATGAGCAGTTCTTC. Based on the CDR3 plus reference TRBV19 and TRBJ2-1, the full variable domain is DGGITQSPKYLFRKEGQNVTLSCEQNLNHDAMYWYRQDPGQGLRLIYYSQIVNDFQKGDIAEGYSVSREKKESFPLTVTSAQKNPTAFYLCASSIGWDYDEQFFGPGTRLTVL.

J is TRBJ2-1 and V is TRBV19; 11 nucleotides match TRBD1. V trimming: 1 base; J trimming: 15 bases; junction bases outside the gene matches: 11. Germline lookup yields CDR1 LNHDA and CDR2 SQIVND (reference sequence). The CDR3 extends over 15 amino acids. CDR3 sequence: CASSIGTGGPYRTFF. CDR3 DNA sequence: TGTGCCAGTAGTATAGGGACAGGGGGCCCTTATCGTACGTTCTTC.

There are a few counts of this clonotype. CDR3 DNA sequence: TGTGCCAGCAGGGCTCTCACGGAGGTTCGAGAGACCCAGTACTTC. Its translation is CASRALTEVRETQYF. The chain joins TRBV28 to TRBJ2-5; D might be TRBD2 (5 bases). CDR1 and CDR2 (germline): MDHEN, SYDVKM. There are 15 residues in the CDR3. The germline V and J ends were trimmed by 6 bases and 4 bases, with 18 bases remaining between them.

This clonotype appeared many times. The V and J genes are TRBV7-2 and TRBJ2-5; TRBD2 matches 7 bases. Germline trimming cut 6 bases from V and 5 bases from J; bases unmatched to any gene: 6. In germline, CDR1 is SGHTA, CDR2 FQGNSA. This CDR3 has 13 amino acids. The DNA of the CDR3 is TGTGCCAGCAGAGGACTAGTTTGGGAGACCCAGTACTTC. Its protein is CASRGLVWETQYF.

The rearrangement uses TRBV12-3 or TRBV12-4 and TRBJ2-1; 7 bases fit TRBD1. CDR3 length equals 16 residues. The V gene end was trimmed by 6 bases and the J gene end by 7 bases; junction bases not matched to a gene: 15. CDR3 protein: CASSLTQYRGRNEQFF. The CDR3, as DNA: TGTGCCAGCAGCTTAACCCAATACAGGGGTAGGAATGAGCAGTTCTTC.

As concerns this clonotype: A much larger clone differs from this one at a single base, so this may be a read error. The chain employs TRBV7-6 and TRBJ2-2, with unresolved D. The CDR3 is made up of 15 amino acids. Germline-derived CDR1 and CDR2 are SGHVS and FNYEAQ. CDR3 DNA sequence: TGTGTCAGCAGCTTAGTTAAAGGAGCCACCGGGGAGCTGTTTTTT. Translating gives CVSSLVKGATGELFF.

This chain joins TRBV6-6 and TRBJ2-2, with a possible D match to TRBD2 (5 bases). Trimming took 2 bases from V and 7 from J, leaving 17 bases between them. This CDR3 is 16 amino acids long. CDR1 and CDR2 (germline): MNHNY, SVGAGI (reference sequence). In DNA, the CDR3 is TGTGCCAGCAGTTACCCGAGTGGCACCCGGGACGGGGAGCTGTTTTTT. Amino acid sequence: CASSYPSGTRDGELFF.

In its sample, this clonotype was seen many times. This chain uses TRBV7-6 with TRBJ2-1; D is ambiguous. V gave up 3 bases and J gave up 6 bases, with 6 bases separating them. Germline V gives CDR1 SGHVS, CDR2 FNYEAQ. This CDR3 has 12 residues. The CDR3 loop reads CASSFIFNEQFF. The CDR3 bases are TGTGCCAGCAGCTTTATCTTCAATGAGCAGTTCTTC.

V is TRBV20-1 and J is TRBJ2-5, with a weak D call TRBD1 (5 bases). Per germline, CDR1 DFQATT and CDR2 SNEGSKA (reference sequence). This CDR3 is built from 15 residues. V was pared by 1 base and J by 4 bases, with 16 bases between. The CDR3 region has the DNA TGCAGTGCTAGAGTATTCGACAGAGGCGGAGAGACCCAGTACTTC. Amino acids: CSARVFDRGGETQYF.

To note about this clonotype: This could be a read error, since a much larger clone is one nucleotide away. CDR3 nucleotide sequence: TGTGCCAGCGGCTTGCCTAGCGGGGGAGAAGAGACCCAGTACTTC. As protein: CASGLPSGGEETQYF. The V and J genes are TRBV7-8 and TRBJ2-5, with 10 positions matching TRBD2. Germline CDR1 SGHVS, CDR2 FQNEAQ. The CDR3 runs 15 residues.

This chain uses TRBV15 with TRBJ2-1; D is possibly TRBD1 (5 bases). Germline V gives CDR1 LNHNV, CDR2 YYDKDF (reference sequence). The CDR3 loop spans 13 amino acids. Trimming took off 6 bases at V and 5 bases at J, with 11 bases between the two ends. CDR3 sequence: CATRSQGHNEQFF. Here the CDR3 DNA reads TGTGCCACCAGAAGTCAGGGTCACAATGAGCAGTTCTTC.

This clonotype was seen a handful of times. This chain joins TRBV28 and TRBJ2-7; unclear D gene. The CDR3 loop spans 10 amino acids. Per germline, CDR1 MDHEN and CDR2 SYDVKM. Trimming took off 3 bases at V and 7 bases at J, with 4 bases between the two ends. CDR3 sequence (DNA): TGTGCCAGCAGTTTGGGGGAGCAGTACGTC. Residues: CASSLGEQYV.

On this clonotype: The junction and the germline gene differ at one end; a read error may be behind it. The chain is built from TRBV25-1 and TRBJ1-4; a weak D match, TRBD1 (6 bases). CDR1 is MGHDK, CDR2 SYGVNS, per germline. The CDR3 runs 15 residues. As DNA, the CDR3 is TGTGCCAGCAGTGAATTGAAAGGGGGTAGTGAAAATCTGTTTTTT. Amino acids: CASSELKGGSENLFF.

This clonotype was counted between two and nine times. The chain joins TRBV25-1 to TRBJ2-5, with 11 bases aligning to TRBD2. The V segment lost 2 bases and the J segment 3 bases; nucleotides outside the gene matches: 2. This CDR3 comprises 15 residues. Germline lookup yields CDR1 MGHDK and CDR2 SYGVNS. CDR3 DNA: TGTGCCAGCAGTGAACAACTAGCGGGGGAAGAGACCCAGTACTTC. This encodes CASSEQLAGEETQYF.